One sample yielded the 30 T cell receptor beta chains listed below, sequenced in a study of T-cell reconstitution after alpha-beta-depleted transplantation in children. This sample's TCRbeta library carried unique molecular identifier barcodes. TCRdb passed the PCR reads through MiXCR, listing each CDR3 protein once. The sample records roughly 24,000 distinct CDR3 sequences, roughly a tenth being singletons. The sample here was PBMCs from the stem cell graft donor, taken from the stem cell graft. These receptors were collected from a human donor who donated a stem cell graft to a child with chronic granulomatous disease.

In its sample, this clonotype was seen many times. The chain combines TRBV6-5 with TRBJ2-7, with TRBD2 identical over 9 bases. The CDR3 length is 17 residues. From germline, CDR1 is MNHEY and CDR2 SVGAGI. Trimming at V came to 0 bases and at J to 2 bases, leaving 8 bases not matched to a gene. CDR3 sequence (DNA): TGTGCCAGCAGTTACTCCTTTTCGGGCGGGAGGGCCTACGAGCAGTACTTC. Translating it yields CASSYSFSGGRAYEQYF.

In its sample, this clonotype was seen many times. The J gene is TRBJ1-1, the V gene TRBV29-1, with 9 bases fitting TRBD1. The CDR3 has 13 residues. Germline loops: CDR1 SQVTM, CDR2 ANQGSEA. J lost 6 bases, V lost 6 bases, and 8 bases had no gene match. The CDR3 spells CSVKGQGIAEAFF. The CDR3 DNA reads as TGCAGCGTGAAGGGACAGGGAATTGCTGAAGCTTTCTTT.

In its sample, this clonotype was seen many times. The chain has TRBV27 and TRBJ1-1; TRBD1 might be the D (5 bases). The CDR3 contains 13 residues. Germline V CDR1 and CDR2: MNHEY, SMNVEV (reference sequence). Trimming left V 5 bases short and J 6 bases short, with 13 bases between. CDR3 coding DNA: TGTGCCAGCAGTAGAGGGGCCAGTTCTGAAGCTTTCTTT. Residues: CASSRGASSEAFF.

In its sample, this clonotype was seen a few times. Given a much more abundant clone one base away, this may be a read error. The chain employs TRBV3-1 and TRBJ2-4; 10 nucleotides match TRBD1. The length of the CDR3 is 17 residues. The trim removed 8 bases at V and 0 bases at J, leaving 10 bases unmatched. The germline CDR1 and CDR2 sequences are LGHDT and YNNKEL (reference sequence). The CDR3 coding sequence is TGTGCCAGCTGCCCCACCGGACAGGGGGTAGCCAAAAACATTCAGTACTTC. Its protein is CASCPTGQGVAKNIQYF.

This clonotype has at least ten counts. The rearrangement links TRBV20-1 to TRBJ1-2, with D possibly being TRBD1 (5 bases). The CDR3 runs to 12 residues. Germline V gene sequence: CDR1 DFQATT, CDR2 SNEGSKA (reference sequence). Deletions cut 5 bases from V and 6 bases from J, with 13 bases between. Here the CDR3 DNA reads TGCAGTGCTCCGGCGGGGCATCATGGCTACACCTTC. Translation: CSAPAGHHGYTF.

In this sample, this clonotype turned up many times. The CDR3 region has the DNA TGTGCCAGCAGTTACCGGCGCCCGGCTCAGCCCCAGCATTTT. Translation: CASSYRRPAQPQHF. V usage is TRBV6-5 and J usage is TRBJ1-5; no firm D call. Germline lookup yields CDR1 MNHEY and CDR2 SVGAGI. The length of the CDR3 is 14 residues. Trimming pared 2 bases from V and 6 bases from J, leaving 11 bases between.

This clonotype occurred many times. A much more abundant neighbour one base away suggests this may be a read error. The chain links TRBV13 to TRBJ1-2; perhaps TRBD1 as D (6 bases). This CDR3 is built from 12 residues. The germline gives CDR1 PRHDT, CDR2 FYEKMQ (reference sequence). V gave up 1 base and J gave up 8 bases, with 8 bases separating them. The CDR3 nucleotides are TGTGCCAGCAGCTTAGAAACAGGGGGCTACACCTTC. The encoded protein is CASSLETGGYTF.

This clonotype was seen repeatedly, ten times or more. The CDR3 spells CASSLFGNDGYTF. DNA for the CDR3: TGTGCCAGCAGTTTATTCGGGAATGATGGCTACACCTTC. V is TRBV27 and J is TRBJ1-2; no clear D gene. CDR3 length equals 13 residues. V was cut by 1 base and J by 6 bases, with 9 bases left in between. Germline loops: CDR1 MNHEY, CDR2 SMNVEV (reference sequence).

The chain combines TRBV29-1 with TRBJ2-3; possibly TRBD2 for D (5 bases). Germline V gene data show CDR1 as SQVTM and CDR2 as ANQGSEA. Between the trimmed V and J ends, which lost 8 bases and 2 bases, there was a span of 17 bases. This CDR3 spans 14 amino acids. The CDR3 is CSSEPWEYTDTQYF. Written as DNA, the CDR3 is TGCAGCTCGGAACCATGGGAGTACACAGATACGCAGTATTTT.

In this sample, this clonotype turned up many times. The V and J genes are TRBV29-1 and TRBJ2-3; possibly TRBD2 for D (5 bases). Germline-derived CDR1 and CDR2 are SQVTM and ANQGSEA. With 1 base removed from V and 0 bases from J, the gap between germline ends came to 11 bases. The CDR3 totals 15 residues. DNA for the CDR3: TGCAGCGTTGAAGTAGGCAGGACTAGCACAGATACGCAGTATTTT. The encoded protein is CSVEVGRTSTDTQYF.

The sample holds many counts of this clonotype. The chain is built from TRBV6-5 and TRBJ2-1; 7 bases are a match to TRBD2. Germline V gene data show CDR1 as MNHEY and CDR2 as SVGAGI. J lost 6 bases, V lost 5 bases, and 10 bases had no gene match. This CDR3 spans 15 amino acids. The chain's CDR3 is CASSRGGWPINEQFF. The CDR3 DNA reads TGTGCCAGCAGTCGCGGGGGTTGGCCAATCAATGAGCAGTTCTTC.

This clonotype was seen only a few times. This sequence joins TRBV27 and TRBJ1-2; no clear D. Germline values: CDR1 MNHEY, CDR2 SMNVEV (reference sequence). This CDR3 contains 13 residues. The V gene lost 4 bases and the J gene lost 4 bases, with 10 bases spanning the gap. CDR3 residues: CASSSPTFYGYTF. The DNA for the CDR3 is TGTGCCAGCAGTTCGCCGACATTCTATGGCTACACCTTC.

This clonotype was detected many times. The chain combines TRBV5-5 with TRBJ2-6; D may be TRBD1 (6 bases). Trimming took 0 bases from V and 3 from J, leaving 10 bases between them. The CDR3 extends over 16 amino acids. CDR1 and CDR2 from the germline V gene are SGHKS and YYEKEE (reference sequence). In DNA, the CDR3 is TGTGCCAGCAGCTTGGCAGGGGCCCTTGGGGCCAACGTCCTGACTTTC. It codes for CASSLAGALGANVLTF.

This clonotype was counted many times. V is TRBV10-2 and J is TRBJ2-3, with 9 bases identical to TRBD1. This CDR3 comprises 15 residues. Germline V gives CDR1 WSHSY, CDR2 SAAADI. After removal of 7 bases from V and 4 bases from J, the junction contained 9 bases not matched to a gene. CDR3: CASIEDRGGPDTQYF. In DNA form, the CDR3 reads TGCGCCAGCATCGAGGACAGGGGAGGCCCAGATACGCAGTATTTT.

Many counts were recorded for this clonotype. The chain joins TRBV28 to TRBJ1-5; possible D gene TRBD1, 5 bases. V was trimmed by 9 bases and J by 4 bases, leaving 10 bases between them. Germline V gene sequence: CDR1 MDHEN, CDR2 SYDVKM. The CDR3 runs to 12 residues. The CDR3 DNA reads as TGTGCCAGTCGACAGAAAAATCAGCCCCAGCATTTT. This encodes CASRQKNQPQHF.

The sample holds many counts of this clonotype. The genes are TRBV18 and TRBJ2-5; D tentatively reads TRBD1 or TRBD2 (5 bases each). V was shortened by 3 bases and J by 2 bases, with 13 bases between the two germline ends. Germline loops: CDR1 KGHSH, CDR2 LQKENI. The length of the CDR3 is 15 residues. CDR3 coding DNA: TGTGCCAGCTCACCTGGGACGTCGGGACAAGAGACCCAGTACTTC. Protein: CASSPGTSGQETQYF.

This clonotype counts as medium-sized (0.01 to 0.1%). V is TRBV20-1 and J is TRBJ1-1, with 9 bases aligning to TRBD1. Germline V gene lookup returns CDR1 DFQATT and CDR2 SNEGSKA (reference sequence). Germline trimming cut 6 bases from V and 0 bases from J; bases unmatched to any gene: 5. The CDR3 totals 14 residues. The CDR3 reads CSARGQGMNTEAFF. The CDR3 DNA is TGCAGTGCCCGGGGACAGGGCATGAACACTGAAGCTTTCTTT.

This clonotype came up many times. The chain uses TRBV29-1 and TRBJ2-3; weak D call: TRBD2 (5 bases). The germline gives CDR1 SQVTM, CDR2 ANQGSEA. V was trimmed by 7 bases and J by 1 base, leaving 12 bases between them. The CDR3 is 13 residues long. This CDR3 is CSARLTGTDTQYF. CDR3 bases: TGCAGCGCCAGACTAACAGGCACAGATACGCAGTATTTT.

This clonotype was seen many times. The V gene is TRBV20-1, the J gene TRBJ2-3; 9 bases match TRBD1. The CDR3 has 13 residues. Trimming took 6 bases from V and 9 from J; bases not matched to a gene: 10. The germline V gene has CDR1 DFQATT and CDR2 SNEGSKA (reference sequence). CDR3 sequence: CSARTGTGNTQYF. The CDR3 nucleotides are TGCAGTGCCAGAACCGGGACAGGGAACACGCAGTATTTT.

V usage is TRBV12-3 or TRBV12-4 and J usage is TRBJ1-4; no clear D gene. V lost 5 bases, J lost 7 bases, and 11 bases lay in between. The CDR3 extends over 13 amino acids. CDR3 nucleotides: TGTGCCAGCAGTGCGAGGACGGGTGAAAAACTGTTTTTT. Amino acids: CASSARTGEKLFF.

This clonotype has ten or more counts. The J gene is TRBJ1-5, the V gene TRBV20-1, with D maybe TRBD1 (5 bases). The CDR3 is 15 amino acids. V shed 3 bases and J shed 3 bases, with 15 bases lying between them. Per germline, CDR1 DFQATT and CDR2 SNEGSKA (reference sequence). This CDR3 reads CSASAPEGANQPQHF. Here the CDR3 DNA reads TGCAGTGCTAGTGCCCCTGAAGGGGCCAATCAGCCCCAGCATTTT.

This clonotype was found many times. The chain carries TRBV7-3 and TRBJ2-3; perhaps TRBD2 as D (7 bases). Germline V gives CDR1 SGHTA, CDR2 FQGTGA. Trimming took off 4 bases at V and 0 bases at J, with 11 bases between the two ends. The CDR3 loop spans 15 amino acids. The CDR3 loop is CASSSGGPSTDTQYF. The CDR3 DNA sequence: TGTGCCAGCAGCTCGGGGGGCCCTAGCACAGATACGCAGTATTTT.

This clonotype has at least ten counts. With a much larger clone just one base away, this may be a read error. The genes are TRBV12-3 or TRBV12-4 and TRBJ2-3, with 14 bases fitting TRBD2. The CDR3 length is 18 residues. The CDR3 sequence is CTSSLGLAGGISTDTQYF. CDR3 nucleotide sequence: TGTACCAGCAGTTTAGGACTAGCGGGGGGCATAAGCACAGATACGCAGTATTTT.

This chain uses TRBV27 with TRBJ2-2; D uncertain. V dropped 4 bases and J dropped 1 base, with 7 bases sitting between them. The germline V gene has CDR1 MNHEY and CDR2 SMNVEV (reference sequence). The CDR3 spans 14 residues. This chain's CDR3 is CASSWGWNTGELFF. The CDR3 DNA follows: TGTGCCAGCAGTTGGGGATGGAACACCGGGGAGCTGTTTTTT.

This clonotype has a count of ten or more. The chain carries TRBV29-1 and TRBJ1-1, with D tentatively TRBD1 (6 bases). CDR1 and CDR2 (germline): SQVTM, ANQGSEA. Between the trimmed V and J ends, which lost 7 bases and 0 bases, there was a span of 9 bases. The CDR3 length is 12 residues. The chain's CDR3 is CSGDRLNTEAFF. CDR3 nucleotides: TGCAGCGGAGACAGGCTGAACACTGAAGCTTTCTTT.

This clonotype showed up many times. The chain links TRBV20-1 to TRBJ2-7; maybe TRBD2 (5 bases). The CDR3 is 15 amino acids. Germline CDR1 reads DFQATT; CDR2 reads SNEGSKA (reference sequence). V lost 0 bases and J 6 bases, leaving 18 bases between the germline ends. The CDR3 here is CSARDQRTFVSEQYF. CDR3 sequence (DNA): TGCAGTGCTAGAGACCAACGGACTTTCGTCTCCGAGCAGTACTTC.

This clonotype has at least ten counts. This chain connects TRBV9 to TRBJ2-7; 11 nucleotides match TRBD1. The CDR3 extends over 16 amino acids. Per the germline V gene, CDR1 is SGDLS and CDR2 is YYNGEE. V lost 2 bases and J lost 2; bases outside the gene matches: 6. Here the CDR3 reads CASSVSGQGATYEQYF. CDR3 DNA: TGTGCCAGCAGCGTCTCAGGACAGGGGGCTACCTACGAGCAGTACTTC.

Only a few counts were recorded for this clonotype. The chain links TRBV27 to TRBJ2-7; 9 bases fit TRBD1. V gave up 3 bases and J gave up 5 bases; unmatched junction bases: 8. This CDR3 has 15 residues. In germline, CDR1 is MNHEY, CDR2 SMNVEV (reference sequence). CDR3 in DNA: TGTGCCAGCAGTTTTCCAGGACAGGGGTTTGACGAGCAGTACTTC. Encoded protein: CASSFPGQGFDEQYF.

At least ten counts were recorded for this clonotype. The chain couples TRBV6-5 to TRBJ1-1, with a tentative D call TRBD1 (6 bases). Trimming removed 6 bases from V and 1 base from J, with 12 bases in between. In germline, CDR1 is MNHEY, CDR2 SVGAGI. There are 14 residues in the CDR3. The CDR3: CASRYGGRNTEAFF. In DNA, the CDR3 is TGTGCCAGCAGGTATGGGGGCCGGAACACTGAAGCTTTCTTT.

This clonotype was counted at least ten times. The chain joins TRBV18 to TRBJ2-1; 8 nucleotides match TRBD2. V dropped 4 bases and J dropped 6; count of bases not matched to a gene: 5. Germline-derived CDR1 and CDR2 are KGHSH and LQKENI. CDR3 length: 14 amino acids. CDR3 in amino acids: CASSRSGSFNEQFF. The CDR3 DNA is TGTGCCAGCTCACGGAGCGGGAGTTTCAATGAGCAGTTCTTC. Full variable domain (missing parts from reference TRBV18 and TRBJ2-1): NAGVMQNPRHLVRRRGQEARLRCSPMKGHSHVYWYRQLPEEGLKFMVYLQKENIIDESGMPKERFSAEFPKEGPSILRIQQVVRGDSAAYFCASSRSGSFNEQFFGPGTRLTVL.